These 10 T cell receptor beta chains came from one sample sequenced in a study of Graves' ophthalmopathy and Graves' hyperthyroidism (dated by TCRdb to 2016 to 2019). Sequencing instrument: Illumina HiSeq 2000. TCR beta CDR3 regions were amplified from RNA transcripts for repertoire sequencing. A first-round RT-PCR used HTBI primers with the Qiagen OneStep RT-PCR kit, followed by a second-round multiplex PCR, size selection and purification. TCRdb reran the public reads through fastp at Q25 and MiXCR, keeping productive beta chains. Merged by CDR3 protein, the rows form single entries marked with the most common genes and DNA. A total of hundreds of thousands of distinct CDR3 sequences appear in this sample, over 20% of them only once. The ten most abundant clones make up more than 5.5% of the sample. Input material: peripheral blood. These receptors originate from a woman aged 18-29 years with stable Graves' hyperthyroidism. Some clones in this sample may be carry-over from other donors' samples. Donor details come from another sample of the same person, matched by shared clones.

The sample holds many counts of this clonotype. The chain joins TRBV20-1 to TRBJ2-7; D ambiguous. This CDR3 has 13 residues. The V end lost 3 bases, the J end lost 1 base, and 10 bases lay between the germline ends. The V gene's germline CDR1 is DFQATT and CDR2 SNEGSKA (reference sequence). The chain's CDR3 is CSARAGISYEQYF. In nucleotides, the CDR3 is TGCAGTGCTAGGGCAGGCATATCCTACGAGCAGTACTTC.

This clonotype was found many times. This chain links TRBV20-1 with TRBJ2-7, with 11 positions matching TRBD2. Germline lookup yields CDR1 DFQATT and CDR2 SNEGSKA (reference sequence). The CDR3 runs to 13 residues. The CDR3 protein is CSAVAGGLYEQYF. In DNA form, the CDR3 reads TGCAGCGCAGTAGCGGGAGGGCTATACGAGCAGTACTTC.

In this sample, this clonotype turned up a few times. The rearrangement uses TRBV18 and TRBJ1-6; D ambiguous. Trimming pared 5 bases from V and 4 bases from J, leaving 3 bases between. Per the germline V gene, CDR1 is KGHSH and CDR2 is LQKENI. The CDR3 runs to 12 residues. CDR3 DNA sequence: TGTGCCAGCTCAGAGTATAATTCACCCCTCCACTTT. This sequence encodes CASSEYNSPLHF.

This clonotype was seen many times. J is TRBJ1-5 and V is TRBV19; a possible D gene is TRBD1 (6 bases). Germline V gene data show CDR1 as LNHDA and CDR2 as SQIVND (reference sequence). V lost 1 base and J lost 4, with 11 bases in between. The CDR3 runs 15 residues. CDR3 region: CASSIGRQGNQPQHF. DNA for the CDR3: TGTGCCAGTAGTATAGGACGGCAGGGGAATCAGCCCCAGCATTTT.

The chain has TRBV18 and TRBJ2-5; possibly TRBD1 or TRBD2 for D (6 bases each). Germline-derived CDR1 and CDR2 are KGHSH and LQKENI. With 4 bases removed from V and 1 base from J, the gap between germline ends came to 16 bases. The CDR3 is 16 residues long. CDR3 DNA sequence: TGTGCCAGCTCACGAAATAGGGGGGAAAGCCAAGAGACCCAGTACTTC. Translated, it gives CASSRNRGESQETQYF.

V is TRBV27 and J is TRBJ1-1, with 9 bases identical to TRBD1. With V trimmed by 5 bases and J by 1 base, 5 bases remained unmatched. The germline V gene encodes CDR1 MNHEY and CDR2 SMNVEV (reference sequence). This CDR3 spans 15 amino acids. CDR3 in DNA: TGTGCCAGCAGTCGGCTACAGGGGGCGAACACTGAAGCTTTCTTT. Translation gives CASSRLQGANTEAFF.

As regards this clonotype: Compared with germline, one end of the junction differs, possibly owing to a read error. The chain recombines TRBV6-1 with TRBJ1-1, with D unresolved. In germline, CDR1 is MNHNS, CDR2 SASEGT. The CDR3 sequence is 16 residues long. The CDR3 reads CASSGAERPTYTEAFF. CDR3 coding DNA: TGTGCCAGCAGTGGGGCTGAGAGACCCACGTACACTGAGGCTTTCTTT.

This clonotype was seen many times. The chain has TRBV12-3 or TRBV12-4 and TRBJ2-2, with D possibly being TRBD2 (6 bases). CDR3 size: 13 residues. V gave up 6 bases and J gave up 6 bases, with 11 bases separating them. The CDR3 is CASSTGVPGELFF. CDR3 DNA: TGTGCCAGCAGCACGGGAGTTCCCGGGGAGCTGTTTTTT.

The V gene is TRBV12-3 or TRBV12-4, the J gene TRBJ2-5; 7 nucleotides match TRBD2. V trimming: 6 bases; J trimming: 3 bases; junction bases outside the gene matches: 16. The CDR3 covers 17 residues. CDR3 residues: CASSPLGAGNPKETQYF. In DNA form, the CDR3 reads TGTGCCAGCAGCCCCCTGGGAGCGGGAAATCCCAAAGAGACCCAGTACTTC.

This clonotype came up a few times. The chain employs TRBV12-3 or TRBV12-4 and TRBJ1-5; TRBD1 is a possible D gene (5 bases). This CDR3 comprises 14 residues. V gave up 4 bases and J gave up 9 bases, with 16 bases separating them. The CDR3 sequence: CASSSGTDERPQHF. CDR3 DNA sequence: TGTGCCAGCAGTTCCGGGACGGACGAGAGGCCCCAGCATTTT.